The text below deals with one T cell receptor (beta chain). This entry is derived from a study of blood T cell repertoires in COVID-19. For the study at large: Material from acute and convalescent COVID-19 was sourced from the United States, Italy and Spain. Nucleic acid was either cDNA or gDNA, and it came from T cells, B-cell-depleted T cells, or PBMCs.

This CDR3 region has 14 residues. The V gene lost 4 bases and the J gene lost 3 bases, with 13 bases spanning the gap. As handled by the study authors: Nucleated cell counts were estimated from reference gene primer amplification. The table came from immunoSEQ multiplex PCR; TCRdb's copy has only in-frame clones and leaves some out. V and J calls and clone size come straight from that table; D and trimming were deduced from the DNA. The sample contains nearly 350,000 clones, around 91% of which appear only once. This chain links TRBV5-3 with TRBJ1-2, with no clear D. TRBV5-3 is placed among ORFs of uncertain function. This receptor was identified in a woman aged 18-29 years who had recovered from COVID-19. Specimen: peripheral blood. The CDR3 sequence is CARSLIGQHYGYTF. The CDR3 nucleotides read TGTGCCAGAAGCCTGATTGGGCAGCACTATGGCTACACCTTC.